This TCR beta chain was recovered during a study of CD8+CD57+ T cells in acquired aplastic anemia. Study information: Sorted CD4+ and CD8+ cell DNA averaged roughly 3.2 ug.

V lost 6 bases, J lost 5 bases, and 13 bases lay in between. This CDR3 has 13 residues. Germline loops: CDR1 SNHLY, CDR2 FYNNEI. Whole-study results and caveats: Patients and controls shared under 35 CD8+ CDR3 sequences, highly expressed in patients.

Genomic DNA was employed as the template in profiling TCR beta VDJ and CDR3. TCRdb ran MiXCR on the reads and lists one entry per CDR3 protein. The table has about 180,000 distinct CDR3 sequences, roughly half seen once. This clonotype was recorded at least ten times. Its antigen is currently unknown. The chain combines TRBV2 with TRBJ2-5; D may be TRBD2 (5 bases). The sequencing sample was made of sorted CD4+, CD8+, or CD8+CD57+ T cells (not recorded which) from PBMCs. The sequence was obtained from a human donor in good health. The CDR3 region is CASRPVPGETQYF. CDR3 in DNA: TGTGCCAGCAGACCCGTCCCGGGGGAGACCCAGTACTTC.